What follows describes a single T cell receptor (beta chain). What it binds is unknown. A single base separates this from a much larger clone, so it may be a read error. This entry belongs to a study of identical twins. General study points: One should note that invariant MAIT and iNKT cells could partly confound zero-insertion analyses.

Healthy Caucasian individuals made up all the donors. Template switching supplied a universal primer site; unique molecular identifiers were carried on the cDNA. TCRdb re-called the 5' RACE reads through MiXCR, storing one row per CDR3 protein. The repertoire includes approximately 700,000 distinct CDR3 sequences, approximately 6% of them detected once, and roughly 2% sits in the top ten. V lost 7 bases to trimming and J lost 7 bases, with 14 bases between them. Germline V gene sequence: CDR1 SQVTM, CDR2 ANQGSEA. This CDR3 spans 12 amino acids. This chain links TRBV29-1 with TRBJ2-1; D remains ambiguous. Sequences were obtained from naive T cells sorted from blood. The clonotype comes from a man aged 18 to 30 in good health. The CDR3 protein is CSGARNWNEQFF. DNA for the CDR3: TGCAGCGGTGCCCGTAATTGGAATGAGCAGTTCTTC.